This T cell receptor (beta chain) was recovered during a study of blood T cells in healthy people across ages. Findings and caveats of the study: The unknown donor CMV status may have confounded expanded clonotype changes. Researchers said unsorted PBMCs prevented a conclusive naive versus antigen-experienced comparison.

Germline-derived CDR1 and CDR2 are MNHEY and SVGEGT. The CDR3 is 13 amino acids. V lost 6 bases and J 6 bases, leaving 15 bases between the germline ends. Together with a sample-barcoded 5' primer, a J-beta primer mix was included in a second PCR lasting about 7 to 11 cycles. TCRdb reprocessed the 5' RACE reads via MiXCR and lists one record per CDR3 protein. The sample consists of hundreds of thousands of distinct CDR3 sequences, about 30% of them appearing once. The sample holds many counts of this clonotype. Antigen specificity is unknown. There were healthy Caucasian individuals from Russia, aged about 6 to 100, serving as donors. Each sample had at least 7 million PBMCs isolated.

The chain uses TRBV6-2 or TRBV6-3 and TRBJ2-7; TRBD1 might be the D (6 bases). The clonotype comes from an elderly woman in good health. Sequences were obtained from blood. The CDR3 region is CASRATGLGEQYF. The DNA for the CDR3 is TGTGCCAGCAGAGCAACAGGGCTGGGCGAGCAGTACTTC.